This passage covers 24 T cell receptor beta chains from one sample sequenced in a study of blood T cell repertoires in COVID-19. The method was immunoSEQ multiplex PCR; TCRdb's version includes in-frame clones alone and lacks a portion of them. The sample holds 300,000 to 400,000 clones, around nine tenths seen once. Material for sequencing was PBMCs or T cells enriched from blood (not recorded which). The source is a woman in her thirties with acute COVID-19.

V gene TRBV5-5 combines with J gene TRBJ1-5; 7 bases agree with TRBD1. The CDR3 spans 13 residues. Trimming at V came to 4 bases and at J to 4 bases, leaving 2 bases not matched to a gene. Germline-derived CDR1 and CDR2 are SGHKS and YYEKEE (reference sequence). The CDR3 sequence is CASSRGPNQPQHF. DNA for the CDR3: TGTGCCAGCAGCAGGGGGCCTAATCAGCCCCAGCATTTT.

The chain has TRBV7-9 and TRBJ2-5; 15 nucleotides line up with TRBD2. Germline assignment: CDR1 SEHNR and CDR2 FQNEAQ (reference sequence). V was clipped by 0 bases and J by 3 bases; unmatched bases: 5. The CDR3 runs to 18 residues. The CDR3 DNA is TGTGCCAGCAGCTTAGCAGGGACTAGCGGGGGGCCGGAAGAGACCCAGTACTTC. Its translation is CASSLAGTSGGPEETQYF.

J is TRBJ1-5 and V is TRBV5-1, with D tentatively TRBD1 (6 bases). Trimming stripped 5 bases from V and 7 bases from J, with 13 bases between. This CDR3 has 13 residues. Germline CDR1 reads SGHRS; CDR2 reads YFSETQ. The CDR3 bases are TGCGCCAGCAGATGGGGGCCCCAACAGCCCCAGCATTTT. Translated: CASRWGPQQPQHF.

Here the CDR3 DNA reads TGCGCCAGCAGCCAAGATTGGCAGGGGGATAACTATGGCTACACCTTC. This encodes CASSQDWQGDNYGYTF. The V call is TRBV4-3, the J call TRBJ1-2, with TRBD1 identical over 7 bases. This CDR3 has 16 residues. Germline V gives CDR1 LGHNA, CDR2 YSLEER. Trimming at V came to 0 bases and at J to 1 base, leaving 5 bases not matched to a gene.

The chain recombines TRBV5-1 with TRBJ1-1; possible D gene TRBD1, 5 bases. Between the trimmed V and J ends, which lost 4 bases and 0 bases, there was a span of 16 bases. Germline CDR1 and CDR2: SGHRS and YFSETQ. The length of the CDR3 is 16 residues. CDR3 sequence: CASSHATGLMNTEAFF. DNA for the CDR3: TGCGCCAGCAGCCATGCAACAGGTTTAATGAACACTGAAGCTTTCTTT.

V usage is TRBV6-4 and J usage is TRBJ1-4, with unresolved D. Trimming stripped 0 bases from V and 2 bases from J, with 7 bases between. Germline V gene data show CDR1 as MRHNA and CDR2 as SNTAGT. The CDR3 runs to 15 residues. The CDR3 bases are TGTGCCAGCAGTGACTCCGCGGGGACTAATGAAAAACTGTTTTTT. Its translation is CASSDSAGTNEKLFF.

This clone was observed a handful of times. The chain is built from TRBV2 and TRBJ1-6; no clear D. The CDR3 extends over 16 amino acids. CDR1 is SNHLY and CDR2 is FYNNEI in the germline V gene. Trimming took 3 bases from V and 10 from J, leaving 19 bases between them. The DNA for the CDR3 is TGTGCCAGCAGTGACGGCGGGGAATATGTAGGATCACCCCTCCACTTT. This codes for CASSDGGEYVGSPLHF.

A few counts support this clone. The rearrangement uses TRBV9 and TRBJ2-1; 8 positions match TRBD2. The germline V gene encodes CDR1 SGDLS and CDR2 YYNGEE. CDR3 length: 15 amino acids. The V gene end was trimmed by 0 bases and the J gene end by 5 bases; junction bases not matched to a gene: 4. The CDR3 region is CASSVVTSGNNEQFF. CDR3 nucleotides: TGTGCCAGCAGCGTAGTAACTAGCGGAAACAATGAGCAGTTCTTC.

The CDR3 loop reads CASIRGAGETQYF. In DNA, the CDR3 is TGTGCCAGCATTCGGGGGGCGGGAGAGACCCAGTACTTC. This chain joins TRBV7-2 and TRBJ2-5; weak D call: TRBD2 (7 bases). The CDR3 consists of 13 residues. Germline V gene sequence: CDR1 SGHTA, CDR2 FQGNSA. Trimming shortened V by 7 bases and J by 4 bases, and 13 bases separated the two germline ends. Based on the CDR3 plus reference TRBV7-2 and TRBJ2-5, the full variable domain is GAGVSQSPSNKVTEKGKDVELRCDPISGHTALYWYRQSLGQGLEFLIYFQGNSAPDKSGLPSDRFSAERTGGSVSTLTIQRTQQEDSAVYLCASIRGAGETQYFGPGTRLLVL.

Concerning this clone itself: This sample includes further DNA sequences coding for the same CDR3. The CDR3 reads CATSDPTGTDTQYF. In DNA form, the CDR3 reads TGTGCCACCAGTGATCCGACAGGGACAGATACGCAGTATTTT. V and J are TRBV24-1 and TRBJ2-3, with 7 bases fitting TRBD1. Germline values: CDR1 KGHDR, CDR2 SFDVKD. The CDR3 runs 14 residues. The J segment lost 3 bases and the V segment lost 3 bases, leaving 2 bases of the junction unmatched.

The CDR3, as DNA: TGTGCCAGCAGGATACAGGGGGCGTCTGGCTACACCTTC. This gives the protein CASRIQGASGYTF. The chain joins TRBV2 to TRBJ1-2, with TRBD1 matching over 9 bases. V was pared by 6 bases and J by 7 bases, with 6 bases of the junction left unmatched. The CDR3 consists of 13 residues. Germline lookup yields CDR1 SNHLY and CDR2 FYNNEI.

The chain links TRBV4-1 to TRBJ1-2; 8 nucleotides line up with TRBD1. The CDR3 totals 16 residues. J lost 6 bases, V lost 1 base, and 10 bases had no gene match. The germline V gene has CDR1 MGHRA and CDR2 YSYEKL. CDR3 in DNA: TGCGCCAGCAGCCAAGCGAGGGTCAGGACAGGGAATGGCTACACCTTC. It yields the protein CASSQARVRTGNGYTF.

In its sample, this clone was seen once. CDR3 DNA sequence: TGTGCCAGCAGCAAAGAGAGCCAAGTGGGAGGCGGGGAGCAGTTCTTC. Translating gives CASSKESQVGGGEQFF. The rearrangement links TRBV21-1 to TRBJ2-1; the D call in the table, TRBD2, was not verified against the DNA. TRBV21-1 is listed as a pseudogene. The CDR3 is made up of 16 amino acids.

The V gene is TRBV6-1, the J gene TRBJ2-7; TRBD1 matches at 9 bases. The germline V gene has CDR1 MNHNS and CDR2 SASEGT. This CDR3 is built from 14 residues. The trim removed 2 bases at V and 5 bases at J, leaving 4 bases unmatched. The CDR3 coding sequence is TGTGCCAGCAGTGAATTGGGACAGGGCGACGAGCAGTACTTC. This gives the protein CASSELGQGDEQYF.

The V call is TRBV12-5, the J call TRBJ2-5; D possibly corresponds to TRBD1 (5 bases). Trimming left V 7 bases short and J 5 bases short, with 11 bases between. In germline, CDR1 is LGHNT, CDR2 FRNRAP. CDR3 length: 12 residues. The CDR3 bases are TGTGCTAGTGCCCCCTCAGGGGAGACCCAGTACTTC. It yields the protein CASAPSGETQYF.

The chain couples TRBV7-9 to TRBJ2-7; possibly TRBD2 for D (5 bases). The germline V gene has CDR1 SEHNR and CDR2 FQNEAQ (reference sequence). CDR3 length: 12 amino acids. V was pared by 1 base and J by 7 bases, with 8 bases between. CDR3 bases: TGTGCCAGCAGCTTAGGGACGGGGGAGCAGTACTTC. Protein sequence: CASSLGTGEQYF.

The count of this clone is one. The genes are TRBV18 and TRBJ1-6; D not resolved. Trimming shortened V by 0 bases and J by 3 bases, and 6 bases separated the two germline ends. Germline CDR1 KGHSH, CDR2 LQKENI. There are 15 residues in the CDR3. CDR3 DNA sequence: TGTGCCAGCTCACCACCGCCCAGCTATAATTCACCCCTCCACTTT. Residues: CASSPPPSYNSPLHF.

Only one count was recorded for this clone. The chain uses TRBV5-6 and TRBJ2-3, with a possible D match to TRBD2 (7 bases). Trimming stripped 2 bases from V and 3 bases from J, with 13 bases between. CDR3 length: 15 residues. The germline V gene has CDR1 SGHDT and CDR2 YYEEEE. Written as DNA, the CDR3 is TGTGCCAGCAGCTTAGGGGGGGCCTTAACAGATACGCAGTATTTT. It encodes CASSLGGALTDTQYF.

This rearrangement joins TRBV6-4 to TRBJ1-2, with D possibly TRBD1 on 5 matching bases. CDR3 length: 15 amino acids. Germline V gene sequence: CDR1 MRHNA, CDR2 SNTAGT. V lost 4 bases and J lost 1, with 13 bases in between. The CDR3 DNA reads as TGTGCCAGCAGTGTCACCGGGGGATTTAACTATGGCTACACCTTC. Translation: CASSVTGGFNYGYTF.

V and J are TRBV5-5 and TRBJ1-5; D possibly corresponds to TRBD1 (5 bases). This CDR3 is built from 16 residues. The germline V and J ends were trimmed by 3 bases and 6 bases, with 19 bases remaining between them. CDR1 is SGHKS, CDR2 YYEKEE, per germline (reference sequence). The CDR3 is CASSWAGTLGFQPQHF. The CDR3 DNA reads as TGTGCCAGCAGCTGGGCCGGGACTCTCGGTTTTCAGCCCCAGCATTTT. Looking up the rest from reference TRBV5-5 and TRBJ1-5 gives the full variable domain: DAGVTQSPTHLIKTRGQQVTLRCSPISGHKSVSWYQQVLGQGPQFIFQYYEKEERGRGNFPDRFSARQFPNYSSELNVNALLLGDSALYLCASSWAGTLGFQPQHFGDGTRLSIL.

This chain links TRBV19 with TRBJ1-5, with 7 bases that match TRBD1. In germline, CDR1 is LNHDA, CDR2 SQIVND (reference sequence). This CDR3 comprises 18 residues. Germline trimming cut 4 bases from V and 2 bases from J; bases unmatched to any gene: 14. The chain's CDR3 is CASSNTGQMNSGNQPQHF. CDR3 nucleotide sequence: TGTGCCAGTAGTAACACGGGACAGATGAATTCGGGCAATCAGCCCCAGCATTTT.

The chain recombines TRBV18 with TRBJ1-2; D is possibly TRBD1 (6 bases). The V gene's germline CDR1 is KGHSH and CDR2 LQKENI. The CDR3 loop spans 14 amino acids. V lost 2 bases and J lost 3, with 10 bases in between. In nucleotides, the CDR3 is TGTGCCAGCTCACCAGCGGGGGCGGACTATGGCTACACCTTC. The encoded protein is CASSPAGADYGYTF. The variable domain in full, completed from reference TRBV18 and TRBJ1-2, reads NAGVMQNPRHLVRRRGQEARLRCSPMKGHSHVYWYRQLPEEGLKFMVYLQKENIIDESGMPKERFSAEFPKEGPSILRIQQVVRGDSAAYFCASSPAGADYGYTFGSGTRLTVV.

The CDR3 protein is CASSLLAGQGNQPQHF. In DNA, the CDR3 is TGTGCCAGCAGCTTGTTGGCAGGGCAGGGCAATCAGCCCCAGCATTTT. This chain links TRBV5-6 with TRBJ1-5, with D possibly being TRBD1 (5 bases). V lost 1 base and J lost 2, with 13 bases in between. There are 16 residues in the CDR3. The germline CDR1 and CDR2 sequences are SGHDT and YYEEEE.

CDR3 coding DNA: TGTGCCAGCTCACCAGACAGGGTCTTCCGGTCTGAGAATTATGGCTACACCTTC. This encodes CASSPDRVFRSENYGYTF. This sequence joins TRBV18 and TRBJ1-2; 7 bases are a match to TRBD1. Trimming cost V 2 bases and J 5 bases; bases outside gene matches: 17. This CDR3 is 18 amino acids long. Germline values: CDR1 KGHSH, CDR2 LQKENI.